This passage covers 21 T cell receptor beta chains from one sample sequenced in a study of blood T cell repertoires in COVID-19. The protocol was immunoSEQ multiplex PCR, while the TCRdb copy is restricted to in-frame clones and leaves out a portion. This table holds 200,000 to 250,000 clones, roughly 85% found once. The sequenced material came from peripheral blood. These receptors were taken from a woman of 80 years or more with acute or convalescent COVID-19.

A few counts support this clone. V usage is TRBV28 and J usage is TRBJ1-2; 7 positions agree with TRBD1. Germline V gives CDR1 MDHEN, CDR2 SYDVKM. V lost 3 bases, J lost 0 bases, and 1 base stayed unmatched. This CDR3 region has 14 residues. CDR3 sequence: CASSFRGANYGYTF. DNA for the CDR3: TGTGCCAGCAGTTTCAGGGGGGCTAACTATGGCTACACCTTC.

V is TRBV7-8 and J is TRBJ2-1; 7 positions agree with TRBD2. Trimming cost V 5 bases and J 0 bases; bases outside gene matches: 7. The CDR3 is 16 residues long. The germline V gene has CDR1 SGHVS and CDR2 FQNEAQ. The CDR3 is CASSPAGGGSYNEQFF. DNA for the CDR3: TGTGCCAGCAGCCCCGCGGGCGGGGGCTCCTACAATGAGCAGTTCTTC. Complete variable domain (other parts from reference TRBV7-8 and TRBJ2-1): GAGVSQSPRYKVAKRGQDVALRCDPISGHVSLFWYQQALGQGPEFLTYFQNEAQLDKSGLPSDRFFAERPEGSVSTLKIQRTQQEDSAVYLCASSPAGGGSYNEQFFGPGTRLTVL.

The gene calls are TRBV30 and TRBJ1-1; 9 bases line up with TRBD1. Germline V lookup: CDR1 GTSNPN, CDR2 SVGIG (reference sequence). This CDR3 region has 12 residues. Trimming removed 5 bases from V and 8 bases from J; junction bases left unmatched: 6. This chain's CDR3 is CAWGRTGEEAFF. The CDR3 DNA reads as TGTGCCTGGGGCCGGACAGGGGAAGAAGCTTTCTTT.

The CDR3: CASSLISDSYSPLHF. CDR3 in DNA: TGTGCCAGCAGCCTGATCTCGGACAGTTATTCACCCCTCCACTTT. This chain uses TRBV7-2 with TRBJ1-6; D perhaps matches TRBD1 (6 bases). V shed 5 bases and J shed 8 bases, with 16 bases lying between them. The CDR3 covers 15 residues. Germline V gene lookup returns CDR1 SGHTA and CDR2 FQGNSA. The full variable domain, in which reference TRBV7-2 and TRBJ1-6 provide the parts outside the CDR3, is GAGVSQSPSNKVTEKGKDVELRCDPISGHTALYWYRQSLGQGLEFLIYFQGNSAPDKSGLPSDRFSAERTGGSVSTLTIQRTQQEDSAVYLCASSLISDSYSPLHFGNGTRLTVT.

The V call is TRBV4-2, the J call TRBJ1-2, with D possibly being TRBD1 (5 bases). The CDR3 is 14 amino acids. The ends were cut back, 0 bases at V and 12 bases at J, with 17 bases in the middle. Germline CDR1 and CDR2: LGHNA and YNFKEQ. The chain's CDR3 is CASSQDLSQGVNTF. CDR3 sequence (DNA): TGTGCCAGCAGCCAAGATTTGTCCCAGGGTGTCAACACCTTC.

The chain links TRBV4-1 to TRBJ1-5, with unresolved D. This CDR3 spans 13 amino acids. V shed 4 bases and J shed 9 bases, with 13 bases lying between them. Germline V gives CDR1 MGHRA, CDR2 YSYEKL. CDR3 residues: CASSLGAGRPQHF. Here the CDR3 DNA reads TGCGCCAGCAGCCTAGGAGCGGGGAGGCCCCAGCATTTT.

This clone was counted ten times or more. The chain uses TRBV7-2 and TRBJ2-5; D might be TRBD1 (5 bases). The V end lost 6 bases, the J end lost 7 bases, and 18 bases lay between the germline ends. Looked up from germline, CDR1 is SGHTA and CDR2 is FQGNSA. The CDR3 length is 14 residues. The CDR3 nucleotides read TGTGCCAGCAGTAGGGGAAGTATGGAAGGGACCCAGTACTTC. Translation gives CASSRGSMEGTQYF.

CDR3 sequence (DNA): TGCGCCAGCAGCTTGGACAGGTTGAACTATGAGCAGTACTTC. Translated, it gives CASSLDRLNYEQYF. This chain links TRBV5-1 with TRBJ2-7, with D possibly TRBD1 on 5 matching bases. The V gene lost 0 bases and the J gene lost 7 bases, with 14 bases spanning the gap. This CDR3 is 14 amino acids long. The germline V gene has CDR1 SGHRS and CDR2 YFSETQ.

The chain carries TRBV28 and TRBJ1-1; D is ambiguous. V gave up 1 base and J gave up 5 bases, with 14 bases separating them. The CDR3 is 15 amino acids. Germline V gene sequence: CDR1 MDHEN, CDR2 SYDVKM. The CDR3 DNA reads TGTGCCAGCAGTTTATCTCCGGGAGGATATACTGAAGCTTTCTTT. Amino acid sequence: CASSLSPGGYTEAFF. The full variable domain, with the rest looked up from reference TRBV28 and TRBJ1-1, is DVKVTQSSRYLVKRTGEKVFLECVQDMDHENMFWYRQDPGLGLRLIYFSYDVKMKEKGDIPEGYSVSREKKERFSLILESASTNQTSMYLCASSLSPGGYTEAFFGQGTRLTVV.

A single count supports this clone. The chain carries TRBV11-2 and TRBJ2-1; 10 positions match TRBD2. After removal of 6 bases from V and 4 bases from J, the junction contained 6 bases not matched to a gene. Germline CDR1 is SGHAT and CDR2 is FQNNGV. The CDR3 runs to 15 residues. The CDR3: CASSILAGSYNEQFF. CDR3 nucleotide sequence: TGTGCCAGCAGTATACTAGCGGGGTCGTACAATGAGCAGTTCTTC.

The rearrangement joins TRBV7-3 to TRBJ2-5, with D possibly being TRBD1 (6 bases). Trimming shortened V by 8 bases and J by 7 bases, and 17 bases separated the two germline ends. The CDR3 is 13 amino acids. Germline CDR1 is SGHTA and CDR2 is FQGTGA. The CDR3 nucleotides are TGTGCCAGCGCCCAGGGGTCTGCAGGGACCCAGTACTTC. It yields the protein CASAQGSAGTQYF.

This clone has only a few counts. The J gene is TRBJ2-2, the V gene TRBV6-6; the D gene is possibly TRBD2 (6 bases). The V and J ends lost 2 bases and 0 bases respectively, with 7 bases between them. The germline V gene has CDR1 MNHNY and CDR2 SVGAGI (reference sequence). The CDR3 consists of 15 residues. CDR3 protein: CASSYRLANTGELFF. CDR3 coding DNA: TGTGCCAGCAGTTACCGACTAGCGAACACCGGGGAGCTGTTTTTT.

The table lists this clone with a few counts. The CDR3 nucleotides read TGCGCCAGCAGCTTGAACAGGGGGCGCCAAGAGACCCAGTACTTC. Translating gives CASSLNRGRQETQYF. The J gene is TRBJ2-5, the V gene TRBV5-1; TRBD1 aligns across 9 bases. Germline assignment: CDR1 SGHRS and CDR2 YFSETQ. The J segment lost 1 base and the V segment lost 1 base, leaving 2 bases of the junction unmatched. CDR3 length: 15 amino acids.

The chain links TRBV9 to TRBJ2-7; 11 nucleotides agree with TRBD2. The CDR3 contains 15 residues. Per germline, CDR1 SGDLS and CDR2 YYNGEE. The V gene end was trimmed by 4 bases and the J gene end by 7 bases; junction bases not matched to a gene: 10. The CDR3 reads CASSPGSGGVGEQYF. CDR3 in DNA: TGTGCCAGCAGCCCCGGTAGCGGGGGGGTCGGAGAGCAGTACTTC.

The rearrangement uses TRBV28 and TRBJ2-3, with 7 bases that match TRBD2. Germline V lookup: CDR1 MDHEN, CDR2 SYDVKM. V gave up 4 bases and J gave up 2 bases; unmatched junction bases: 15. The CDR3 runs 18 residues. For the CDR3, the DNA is TGTGCCAGCAGTTCGGCCCCTTTGACTAGCCGGCTCACAGATACGCAGTATTTT. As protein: CASSSAPLTSRLTDTQYF.

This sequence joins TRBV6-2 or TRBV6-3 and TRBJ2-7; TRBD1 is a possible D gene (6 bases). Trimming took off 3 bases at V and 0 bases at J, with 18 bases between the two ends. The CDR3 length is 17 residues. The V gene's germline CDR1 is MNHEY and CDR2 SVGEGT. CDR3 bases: TGTGCCAGCAGTTATCGGAACCCAGGGGCCGGCTCCTACGAGCAGTACTTC. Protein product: CASSYRNPGAGSYEQYF.

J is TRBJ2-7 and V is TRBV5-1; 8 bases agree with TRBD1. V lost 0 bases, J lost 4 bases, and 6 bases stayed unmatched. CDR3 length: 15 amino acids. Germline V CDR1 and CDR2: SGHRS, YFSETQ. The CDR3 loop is CASSLGGDRFYEQYF. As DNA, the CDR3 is TGCGCCAGCAGCTTGGGAGGGGACAGGTTTTACGAGCAGTACTTC.

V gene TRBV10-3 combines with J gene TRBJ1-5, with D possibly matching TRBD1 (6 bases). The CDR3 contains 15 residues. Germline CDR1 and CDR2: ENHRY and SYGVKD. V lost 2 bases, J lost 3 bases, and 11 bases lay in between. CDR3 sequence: CAISEDRLANQPQHF. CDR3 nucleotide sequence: TGTGCCATCAGTGAGGACAGGTTGGCCAATCAGCCCCAGCATTTT.

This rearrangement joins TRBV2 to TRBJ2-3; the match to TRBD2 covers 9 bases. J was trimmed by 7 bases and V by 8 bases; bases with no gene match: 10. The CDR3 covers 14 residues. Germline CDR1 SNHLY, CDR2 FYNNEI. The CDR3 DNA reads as TGTGCCAGCGATTTGAGCGGGGGGCGGCATACGCAGTATTTT. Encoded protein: CASDLSGGRHTQYF.

CDR3 bases: TGTGCCAGTAGGGGCAGATCACAAGAGACCCAGTACTTC. This encodes CASRGRSQETQYF. V is TRBV19 and J is TRBJ2-5; D unresolved. V lost 6 bases, J lost 2 bases, and 10 bases lay in between. The CDR3 length is 13 residues. The germline gives CDR1 LNHDA, CDR2 SQIVND (reference sequence).

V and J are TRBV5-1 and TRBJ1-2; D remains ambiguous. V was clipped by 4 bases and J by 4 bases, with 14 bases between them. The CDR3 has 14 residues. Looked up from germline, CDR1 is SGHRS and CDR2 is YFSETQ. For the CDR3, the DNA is TGCGCCAGCAGCGGCCGGACTGGGCCCTATGGCTACACCTTC. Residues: CASSGRTGPYGYTF.